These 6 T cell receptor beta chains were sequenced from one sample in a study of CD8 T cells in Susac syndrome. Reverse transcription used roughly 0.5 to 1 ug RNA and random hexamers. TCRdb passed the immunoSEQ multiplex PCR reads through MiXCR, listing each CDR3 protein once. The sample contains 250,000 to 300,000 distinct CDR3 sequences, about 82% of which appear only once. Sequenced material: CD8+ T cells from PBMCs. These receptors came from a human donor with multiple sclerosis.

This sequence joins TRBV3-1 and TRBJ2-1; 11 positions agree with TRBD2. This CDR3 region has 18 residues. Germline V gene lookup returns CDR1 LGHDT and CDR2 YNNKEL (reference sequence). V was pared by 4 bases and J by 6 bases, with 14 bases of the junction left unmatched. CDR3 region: CASSPTPLAGGPLNEQFF. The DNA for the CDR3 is TGTGCCAGCAGCCCGACCCCGTTAGCGGGAGGGCCCCTCAATGAGCAGTTCTTC.

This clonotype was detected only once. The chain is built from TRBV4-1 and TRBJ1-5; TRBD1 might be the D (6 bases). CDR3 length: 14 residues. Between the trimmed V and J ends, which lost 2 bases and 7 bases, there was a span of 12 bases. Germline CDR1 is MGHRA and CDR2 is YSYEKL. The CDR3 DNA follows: TGCGCCAGCAGCCAATTGGGGGGCGGACAGCCCCAGCATTTT. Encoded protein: CASSQLGGGQPQHF.

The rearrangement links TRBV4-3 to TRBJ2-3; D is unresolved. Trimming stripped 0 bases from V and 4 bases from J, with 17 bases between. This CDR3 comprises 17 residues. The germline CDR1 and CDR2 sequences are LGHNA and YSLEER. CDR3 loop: CASSQDLGLERADTQYF. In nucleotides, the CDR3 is TGCGCCAGCAGCCAAGATCTCGGCCTAGAACGTGCAGATACGCAGTATTTT.

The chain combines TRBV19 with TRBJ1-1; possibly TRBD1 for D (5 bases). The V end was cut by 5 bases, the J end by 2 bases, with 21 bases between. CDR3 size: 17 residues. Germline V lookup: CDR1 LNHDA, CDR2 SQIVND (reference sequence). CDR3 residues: CASSYYPQGSANTEAFF. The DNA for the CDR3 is TGTGCCAGTAGTTATTATCCTCAGGGATCGGCAAACACTGAAGCTTTCTTT.

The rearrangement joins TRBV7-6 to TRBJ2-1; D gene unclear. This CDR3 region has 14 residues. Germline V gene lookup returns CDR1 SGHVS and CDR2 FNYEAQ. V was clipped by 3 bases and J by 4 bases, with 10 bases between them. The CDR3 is CASSLAGPYNEQFF. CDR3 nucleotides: TGTGCCAGCAGCTTGGCCGGGCCATACAATGAGCAGTTCTTC.

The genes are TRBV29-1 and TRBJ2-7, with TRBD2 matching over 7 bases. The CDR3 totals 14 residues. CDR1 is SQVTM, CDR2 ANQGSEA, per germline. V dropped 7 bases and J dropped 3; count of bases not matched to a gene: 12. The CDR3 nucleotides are TGCAGCGCAATACTAGCGCCAAACTACTACGAGCAGTACTTC. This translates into CSAILAPNYYEQYF.